The T cell receptor beta chain described here comes from a study of T cells after yellow fever vaccination. Overall study findings and caveats: Clonotypes appearing in both CD4 and CD8 compartments existed, and their share was small. Abundant clonotypes from the bulk population could contaminate FACS-sorted repertoires.

V gave up 5 bases and J gave up 7 bases, with 12 bases separating them. CDR3 size: 13 residues. CDR1 and CDR2 (germline): SGHTA, FQGNSA. A universal primer site and UMIs were added as TCR cDNA was made by 5'RACE template switching. TCRdb processed the 5' RACE reads anew with MiXCR; each CDR3 protein has one entry. The sample has 250,000 or so distinct CDR3 sequences, roughly 4% seen once. This clonotype was recorded many times. The antigen is unknown. The material sequenced was PBMCs, taken 15 days after the yellow fever booster vaccination. The chain links TRBV7-2 to TRBJ1-5; no definite D call. The TCR comes from a man younger than 35 who received the YFV17D yellow fever vaccine. CDR3 protein: CASSPLDRQPQHF. The DNA of the CDR3 is TGTGCCAGCAGCCCCCTCGACCGGCAGCCCCAGCATTTT.